Presented here are 15 T cell receptor beta chains from one specimen sequenced in a study of cytomegalovirus exposure and HLA in healthy donors. PCR primers comprised 60 Vbeta and 13 Jbeta primers. Using immunoSEQ multiplex PCR, the repertoire was profiled, and TCRdb retains in-frame clones only, with some absent. The sample has about 260,000 clones; roughly 81% are singletons. The sample taken for sequencing was PBMCs. The receptors here all came from a woman aged 40 to 50 in good health and CMV-seropositive.

This chain connects TRBV11-3 to TRBJ2-4; 9 positions match TRBD2. Germline V gene lookup returns CDR1 SGHNT and CDR2 YENEEA. Trimming took 2 bases from V and 12 from J; bases not matched to a gene: 17. CDR3 length: 17 residues. Written as DNA, the CDR3 is TGTGCCAGCAGCTTAATTCGCGGGAGGGGCGGGTTCCACAGTCAGTACTTC. Translating it yields CASSLIRGRGGFHSQYF.

The chain recombines TRBV19 with TRBJ2-2, with 15 nucleotides matching TRBD2. In germline, CDR1 is LNHDA, CDR2 SQIVND (reference sequence). V was clipped by 7 bases and J by 5 bases; unmatched bases: 11. The CDR3 is made up of 18 amino acids. CDR3 DNA: TGTGCCAGTACCCAACGGACTAGCGGGAGGGCCAGTACCGGGGAGCTGTTTTTT. It is translated as CASTQRTSGRASTGELFF.

The chain couples TRBV5-7 to TRBJ2-1; 7 nucleotides match TRBD1. TRBV5-7 is placed among ORFs of uncertain function. CDR3 length: 17 residues. V lost 0 bases and J lost 7; bases outside the gene matches: 13. CDR3: CASSLGPGGFKTNEQFF. Written as DNA, the CDR3 is TGTGCCAGCAGCTTGGGCCCAGGGGGATTCAAAACAAATGAGCAGTTCTTC.

In this sample, this clone turned up once. The chain recombines TRBV19 with TRBJ1-2; D possibly corresponds to TRBD1 (5 bases). Germline V gene sequence: CDR1 LNHDA, CDR2 SQIVND (reference sequence). V lost 9 bases, J lost 4 bases, and 18 bases lay in between. CDR3 length: 14 amino acids. The CDR3 nucleotides are TGTGCCAGCCTCCCTGGGGAGGGGAGCTATGGCTACACCTTC. Translating gives CASLPGEGSYGYTF.

The chain recombines TRBV28 with TRBJ2-7; 11 bases align to TRBD2. The CDR3 has 16 amino acids. The trim removed 7 bases at V and 2 bases at J, leaving 10 bases unmatched. Germline loops: CDR1 MDHEN, CDR2 SYDVKM. The CDR3 DNA follows: TGTGCCAGCACGAACCTCGGGACTAGCGGAACCTACGAGCAGTACTTC. Translation gives CASTNLGTSGTYEQYF.

The chain couples TRBV7-9 to TRBJ1-3, with D tentatively TRBD1 (5 bases). The CDR3 is 15 amino acids. The germline V and J ends were trimmed by 2 bases and 2 bases, with 10 bases remaining between them. Germline loops: CDR1 SEHNR, CDR2 FQNEAQ (reference sequence). The CDR3 here is CASSLRGIPGNTIYF. For the CDR3, the DNA is TGTGCCAGCAGCTTACGGGGGATTCCTGGAAACACCATATATTTT.

The rearrangement uses TRBV30 and TRBJ2-3; 12 bases map to TRBD2. CDR1 and CDR2 from the germline V gene are GTSNPN and SVGIG (reference sequence). CDR3 length: 15 residues. J was trimmed by 2 bases and V by 3 bases; bases with no gene match: 3. CDR3 residues: CAWRTSGRNTDTQYF. CDR3 in DNA: TGTGCCTGGAGGACTAGCGGGAGAAACACAGATACGCAGTATTTT.

The CDR3 here is CASSQTGTPNEQYF. The CDR3 region has the DNA TGTGCCAGCAGCCAGACAGGTACCCCTAACGAGCAGTACTTC. The chain has TRBV5-5 and TRBJ2-5; the D gene is possibly TRBD1 (6 bases). The J call is in doubt because the DNA end fits TRBJ2-7 better. The CDR3 is 14 residues long. The germline V gene has CDR1 SGHKS and CDR2 YYEKEE (reference sequence).

The chain's CDR3 is CASNPRGGGSTGELFF. The CDR3 coding sequence is TGTGCCAGCAACCCTCGCGGGGGCGGGAGCACCGGGGAGCTGTTTTTT. The chain links TRBV7-6 to TRBJ2-2, with TRBD2 as a possible D gene (7 bases). Germline V gives CDR1 SGHVS, CDR2 FNYEAQ. Trimming cost V 7 bases and J 4 bases, with 19 bases left between them. This CDR3 region has 16 residues.

CDR3 sequence: CASSESSRRGYTF. The CDR3 coding sequence is TGTGCCAGCAGTGAATCTAGCAGGAGGGGCTACACCTTC. The J gene is TRBJ1-2, the V gene TRBV6-1; no reliable D call. CDR1 is MNHNS and CDR2 is SASEGT in the germline V gene. The CDR3 loop spans 13 amino acids. The V gene lost 2 bases and the J gene lost 8 bases, with 12 bases spanning the gap.

The chain links TRBV7-3 to TRBJ2-7; 7 positions agree with TRBD2. With 6 bases clipped from V and 6 bases from J, the junction kept 17 bases outside the gene matches. Germline CDR1 SGHTA, CDR2 FQGTGA. There are 16 residues in the CDR3. As DNA, the CDR3 is TGTGCCAGCAGTCCTCTTTGTTCGCGGGAGCCAGTCGAGCAGTACTTC. Translating it yields CASSPLCSREPVEQYF.

The chain joins TRBV30 to TRBJ1-1, with a tentative D call TRBD1 (5 bases). V was cut by 1 base and J by 4 bases, with 13 bases left in between. CDR1 and CDR2 (germline): GTSNPN, SVGIG (reference sequence). This CDR3 region has 14 residues. The CDR3 region is CAWSGGVRGTEAFF. CDR3 DNA: TGTGCCTGGAGTGGGGGGGTTCGAGGCACTGAAGCTTTCTTT. The variable domain in full, completed from reference TRBV30 and TRBJ1-1, reads SQTIHQWPATLVQPVGSPLSLECTVEGTSNPNLYWYRQAAGRGLQLLFYSVGIGQISSEVPQNLSASRPQDRQFILSSKKLLLSDSGFYLCAWSGGVRGTEAFFGQGTRLTVV.

This clone appeared a single time. The V gene is TRBV28, the J gene TRBJ1-1; weak D call: TRBD1 (6 bases). Trimming left V 2 bases short and J 4 bases short, with 17 bases between. CDR1 and CDR2 from the germline V gene are MDHEN and SYDVKM. The CDR3 extends over 16 amino acids. The DNA of the CDR3 is TGTGCCAGCAGTTTACCATCACAGGGACCGGGCACTGAAGCTTTCTTT. Its protein product is CASSLPSQGPGTEAFF.

A single count supports this clone. The chain joins TRBV5-1 to TRBJ1-1, with D maybe TRBD1 (6 bases). V was cut by 4 bases and J by 2 bases, with 15 bases left in between. This CDR3 contains 15 residues. Germline values: CDR1 SGHRS, CDR2 YFSETQ. DNA of the CDR3: TGCGCCAGCAGCCCCGGGACACACTATAACACTGAAGCTTTCTTT. Translated: CASSPGTHYNTEAFF.

This CDR3 reads CASSLGGGGGNSYEQYF. The CDR3 bases are TGTGCCAGCAGCTTAGGTGGGGGAGGGGGGAACTCCTACGAGCAGTACTTC. This rearrangement joins TRBV7-2 to TRBJ2-7; tentatively, D is TRBD2 (7 bases). V dropped 1 base and J dropped 0 bases, with 16 bases sitting between them. In germline, CDR1 is SGHTA, CDR2 FQGNSA. The CDR3 has 17 residues.